This T cell receptor beta chain was sequenced for a study of Graves' ophthalmopathy and Graves' hyperthyroidism. CDR3 regions of TCR beta were amplified from RNA transcripts. RT-PCR was first run with HTBI primers, then multiplex PCR in a second round. TCRdb processed the multiplex PCR reads anew with MiXCR; each CDR3 protein has one entry. The profile shows 680,000 or so distinct CDR3 sequences, 22% of them singletons. This clonotype has at least ten counts. Germline and junction disagree at one end, which may indicate a read error. The sequence derives from a woman aged 18 to 35 with stable Graves' hyperthyroidism. Some clones in this sample may be carry-over from other donors' samples. Input material: peripheral blood.

The CDR3 reads CASSDSGGSAEAFF. In DNA form, the CDR3 reads TGTGCCAGCAGTGACTCAGGGGGCAGTGCTGAAGCTTTCTTT. The chain has TRBV6-2 or TRBV6-3 and TRBJ1-1; 8 bases are shared with TRBD1. This CDR3 has 14 residues. The V gene's germline CDR1 is MNHEY and CDR2 SVGEGT.